The clone carrying this T cell receptor beta chain was counted only a few times. This record belongs to a study of spatial heterogeneity in lung cancer. Time point indicated: blood at routine non-recurrence follow-up after resection. Unsorted samples of tumor, nontumor lung or frozen PBMC had their whole RNA sequenced. V was shortened by 6 bases and J by 0 bases, with 12 bases between the two germline ends. This CDR3 is 15 amino acids long. Germline loops: CDR1 LGHNA, CDR2 YSLEER. TCRdb re-called the 5' RACE reads with MiXCR, one entry per CDR3 protein. The data hold 50,000 to 60,000 distinct CDR3 sequences, with 7.4% observed a single time.

The receptor was derived from a female donor with early-stage non-small cell lung cancer. V usage is TRBV4-3 and J usage is TRBJ1-3; possibly TRBD1 for D (5 bases). The sample consisted of PBMCs, taken at follow-up. CDR3 DNA: TGCGCCAGCAGTATCGACAGTTACTCTGGAAACACCATATATTTT. Its protein is CASSIDSYSGNTIYF.